What follows are 4 T cell receptor beta chains derived from one specimen sequenced in a study of cytomegalovirus exposure and HLA in healthy donors. The PCR was carried out with 60 Vbeta primers and 13 Jbeta primers. The assay was immunoSEQ multiplex PCR, and TCRdb's table has in-frame clones only and misses some. The sample has 120,000 or so clones; around 82% are singletons. Sequenced material: PBMCs. The receptors here all came from a woman aged 35 to 49 in good health and CMV-seropositive.

V gene TRBV19 combines with J gene TRBJ1-1; a weak D match, TRBD1 (5 bases). This CDR3 contains 13 residues. V dropped 6 bases and J dropped 5 bases, with 13 bases sitting between them. Germline V gene data show CDR1 as LNHDA and CDR2 as SQIVND (reference sequence). The DNA for the CDR3 is TGTGCCAGTAGGAGGTCTCGGGGGACTGAAGCTTTCTTT. Residues: CASRRSRGTEAFF.

The chain joins TRBV11-2 to TRBJ1-6; 7 nucleotides align to TRBD1. The CDR3 is made up of 18 amino acids. Germline assignment: CDR1 SGHAT and CDR2 FQNNGV. V was clipped by 0 bases and J by 2 bases; unmatched bases: 7. CDR3 region: CASSLDHRGPTYNSPLHF. CDR3 bases: TGTGCCAGCAGCTTAGATCATAGGGGGCCCACCTATAATTCACCCCTCCACTTT.

The genes are TRBV25-1 and TRBJ2-5; 9 bases agree with TRBD1. V was clipped by 4 bases and J by 2 bases; unmatched bases: 5. This CDR3 region has 15 residues. The germline V gene has CDR1 MGHDK and CDR2 SYGVNS. Here the CDR3 DNA reads TGTGCCAGCAGTGGGAGGACAGGGGCGCAAGAGACCCAGTACTTC. It specifies CASSGRTGAQETQYF.

This clone was counted a single time. The V gene is TRBV18, the J gene TRBJ2-1, with TRBD2 matching over 10 bases. There are 18 residues in the CDR3. The V gene's germline CDR1 is KGHSH and CDR2 LQKENI. The J segment lost 3 bases and the V segment lost 2 bases, leaving 10 bases of the junction unmatched. CDR3 in amino acids: CASSPRRSGRGSYNEQFF. The CDR3 DNA is TGTGCCAGCTCACCAAGGCGGAGCGGGAGGGGGAGCTACAATGAGCAGTTCTTC. The full variable domain, with the rest looked up from reference TRBV18 and TRBJ2-1, is NAGVMQNPRHLVRRRGQEARLRCSPMKGHSHVYWYRQLPEEGLKFMVYLQKENIIDESGMPKERFSAEFPKEGPSILRIQQVVRGDSAAYFCASSPRRSGRGSYNEQFFGPGTRLTVL.